Shown below are 26 T cell receptor beta chains from a single sample sequenced in a study of shared clonotypes between healthy human individuals. Using immunoSEQ multiplex PCR, the repertoire was profiled, and TCRdb retains in-frame clones only, with some absent. The repertoire holds 1.6 million or so clones, with 95% to 97% as singletons. The sample comprised naive CD4+ T cells sorted from blood. Documented subset: CD45RA+ positively selected. These receptors were collected from a man aged 25 to 45 in good health.

V and J are TRBV29-1 and TRBJ2-5, with 10 bases that match TRBD1. The length of the CDR3 is 13 residues. V shed 6 bases and J 4 bases; nucleotides not matched to a gene: 5. Per the germline V gene, CDR1 is SQVTM and CDR2 is ANQGSEA. CDR3 region: CSVGTGERETQYF. The DNA of the CDR3 is TGCAGCGTCGGGACAGGGGAGAGAGAGACCCAGTACTTC.

The chain couples TRBV6-5 to TRBJ1-5, with 7 positions matching TRBD1. The CDR3 covers 14 residues. Per the germline V gene, CDR1 is MNHEY and CDR2 is SVGAGI. V lost 2 bases to trimming and J lost 5 bases; unmatched junction nucleotides: 3. CDR3 bases: TGTGCCAGCAGTTACACAGGGGTTGATCAGCCCCAGCATTTT. Translation: CASSYTGVDQPQHF.

The chain combines TRBV5-1 with TRBJ2-2; 7 bases are shared with TRBD1. The germline V gene has CDR1 SGHRS and CDR2 YFSETQ. This CDR3 is built from 15 residues. V shed 1 base and J 6 bases; nucleotides not matched to a gene: 6. DNA of the CDR3: TGCGCCAGCAGCTTGCTGACAGGGTACGCCGGGGAGCTGTTTTTT. The encoded protein is CASSLLTGYAGELFF.

The chain has TRBV7-9 and TRBJ1-1; TRBD1 matches at 7 bases. V was pared by 5 bases and J by 1 base, with 10 bases of the junction left unmatched. The germline V gene encodes CDR1 SEHNR and CDR2 FQNEAQ (reference sequence). This CDR3 region has 16 residues. The CDR3 DNA reads as TGTGCCAGCAGCCCCAGAGGACAGGCTTCGAACACTGAAGCTTTCTTT. The encoded protein is CASSPRGQASNTEAFF.

The V and J genes are TRBV19 and TRBJ1-5; D unresolved. Deletions cut 3 bases from V and 11 bases from J, with 17 bases between. In germline, CDR1 is LNHDA, CDR2 SQIVND (reference sequence). CDR3 length: 14 residues. CDR3 amino acids: CASSMSSLLRAQHF. The CDR3 DNA reads TGTGCCAGTAGTATGTCAAGCCTTCTTAGGGCCCAGCATTTT.

This chain links TRBV2 with TRBJ1-2, with TRBD1 as a possible D gene (5 bases). Trimming pared 7 bases from V and 6 bases from J, leaving 15 bases between. CDR1 and CDR2 (germline): SNHLY, FYNNEI. This CDR3 comprises 13 residues. CDR3 coding DNA: TGTGCCAGCACCTTGGGGGATTTTAATGGCTACACCTTC. It specifies CASTLGDFNGYTF.

The CDR3 sequence is CASSLGLAGGRNEQFF. Written as DNA, the CDR3 is TGTGCCAGCAGTCTGGGACTAGCGGGAGGGAGGAATGAGCAGTTCTTC. V gene TRBV5-4 combines with J gene TRBJ2-1; 16 nucleotides line up with TRBD2. The CDR3 is 16 amino acids. CDR1 and CDR2 (germline): SGHNT, YYREEE (reference sequence). Losses at the gene ends were 5 bases for V and 7 bases for J; bases not matched to a gene: 6.

Only one count was recorded for this clone. This chain joins TRBV4-1 and TRBJ2-1; 11 nucleotides match TRBD2. The CDR3 extends over 16 amino acids. The V gene's germline CDR1 is MGHRA and CDR2 YSYEKL. V shed 1 base, J shed 3 bases, and the junction held 2 bases outside the gene matches. The CDR3 nucleotides read TGCGCCAGCAGCCAAGGGACTAGCGGGCTCTACAATGAGCAGTTCTTC. As protein: CASSQGTSGLYNEQFF.

The rearrangement links TRBV25-1 to TRBJ2-7; D unclear. Between the trimmed V and J ends, which lost 2 bases and 7 bases, there was a span of 9 bases. In germline, CDR1 is MGHDK, CDR2 SYGVNS. The CDR3 has 12 residues. The chain's CDR3 is CASSEGPGEQYF. The CDR3 DNA is TGTGCCAGCAGTGAAGGACCCGGAGAGCAGTACTTC.

J is TRBJ1-1 and V is TRBV10-2; no firm D call. The V end lost 0 bases, the J end lost 1 base, and 9 bases lay between the germline ends. The CDR3 has 15 residues. Germline V gene sequence: CDR1 WSHSY, CDR2 SAAADI. CDR3 sequence: CASSESPGGNTEAFF. The CDR3 DNA follows: TGCGCCAGCAGTGAGTCACCTGGCGGGAACACTGAAGCTTTCTTT.

The chain recombines TRBV28 with TRBJ1-2; TRBD1 matches at 8 bases. The CDR3 runs 17 residues. Unmatched junction bases numbered 12, after V lost 3 bases and J lost 3 bases. Germline CDR1 MDHEN, CDR2 SYDVKM. The CDR3 protein is CASSFPTGASPYYGYTF. CDR3 sequence (DNA): TGTGCCAGCAGTTTCCCGACAGGGGCCTCCCCTTACTATGGCTACACCTTC.

This chain uses TRBV4-1 with TRBJ2-3; D is ambiguous. This CDR3 contains 17 residues. Germline lookup yields CDR1 MGHRA and CDR2 YSYEKL. Between the trimmed V and J ends, which lost 0 bases and 3 bases, there was a span of 16 bases. CDR3 residues: CASSQDHVVSLTDTQYF. CDR3 bases: TGCGCCAGCAGCCAAGATCACGTTGTTTCCTTAACAGATACGCAGTATTTT.

J is TRBJ2-7 and V is TRBV27; 9 bases are a match to TRBD2. CDR1 and CDR2 from the germline V gene are MNHEY and SMNVEV (reference sequence). J gave up 4 bases and V 4 bases, and 8 bases lay outside the gene matches. The CDR3 consists of 15 residues. This CDR3 reads CASSSTAGGMYEQYF. CDR3 DNA sequence: TGTGCCAGCAGTTCTACAGCGGGAGGAATGTACGAGCAGTACTTC.

The CDR3 is CASSLSGTAGELFF. The DNA of the CDR3 is TGTGCCAGCAGTTTATCTGGGACCGCCGGGGAGCTGTTTTTT. The rearrangement links TRBV28 to TRBJ2-2, with D possibly called TRBD1 or TRBD2 (5 bases each). CDR3 length equals 14 residues. The V gene lost 1 base and the J gene lost 6 bases, with 9 bases spanning the gap. Germline V lookup: CDR1 MDHEN, CDR2 SYDVKM.

The chain recombines TRBV2 with TRBJ2-2; D perhaps matches TRBD2 (6 bases). V gave up 6 bases and J gave up 3 bases, with 17 bases separating them. Germline V CDR1 and CDR2: SNHLY, FYNNEI. CDR3 length equals 16 residues. CDR3: CASSRAGSGYTGELFF. CDR3 in DNA: TGTGCCAGCAGCAGAGCCGGGAGCGGATACACCGGGGAGCTGTTTTTT. Looking up the rest from reference TRBV2 and TRBJ2-2 gives the full variable domain: EPEVTQTPSHQVTQMGQEVILRCVPISNHLYFYWYRQILGQKVEFLVSFYNNEISEKSEIFDDQFSVERPDGSNFTLKIRSTKLEDSAMYFCASSRAGSGYTGELFFGEGSRLTVL.

This rearrangement joins TRBV2 to TRBJ2-1; D is possibly TRBD1 (6 bases). Looked up from germline, CDR1 is SNHLY and CDR2 is FYNNEI. The CDR3 is made up of 11 amino acids. V gave up 8 bases and J gave up 13 bases, with 15 bases separating them. CDR3 DNA: TGTGCCAGCGCGGTAGGGGGAATTCAGTTCTTC. Protein product: CASAVGGIQFF.

The rearrangement joins TRBV9 to TRBJ2-5; D uncertain. Trimming took off 3 bases at V and 5 bases at J, with 14 bases between the two ends. Germline CDR1 is SGDLS and CDR2 is YYNGEE. The CDR3 contains 14 residues. The CDR3 loop reads CASSDQPKGETQYF. For the CDR3, the DNA is TGTGCCAGCAGCGACCAACCAAAGGGCGAGACCCAGTACTTC.

This chain links TRBV18 with TRBJ1-2; the D is unclear. This CDR3 has 16 residues. The V end lost 6 bases, the J end lost 0 bases, and 17 bases lay between the germline ends. Germline V gene lookup returns CDR1 KGHSH and CDR2 LQKENI. The CDR3, as DNA: TGTGCCAGCTCTCCGCTTCCGGCCCCAGCTAACTATGGCTACACCTTC. This sequence encodes CASSPLPAPANYGYTF.

The rearrangement uses TRBV6-4 and TRBJ2-1; 8 positions match TRBD1. The CDR3 sequence is 14 residues long. V lost 6 bases, J lost 4 bases, and 5 bases stayed unmatched. CDR1 and CDR2 (germline): MRHNA, SNTAGT. The CDR3 reads CASSLTGGYNEQFF. CDR3 sequence (DNA): TGTGCCAGCAGCCTTACAGGGGGATACAATGAGCAGTTCTTC.

This clone was seen just once. V is TRBV4-2 and J is TRBJ2-2, with TRBD2 matching 11 bases. Per germline, CDR1 LGHNA and CDR2 YNFKEQ. J gave up 5 bases and V 1 base, and 3 bases lay outside the gene matches. This CDR3 has 16 residues. CDR3 loop: CASSQVAGGGTGELFF. The CDR3 nucleotides are TGTGCCAGCAGCCAAGTAGCGGGAGGGGGTACCGGGGAGCTGTTTTTT.

The chain is built from TRBV15 and TRBJ1-5; no clear D gene. V lost 1 base and J lost 7, with 11 bases in between. The CDR3 totals 14 residues. The germline V gene encodes CDR1 LNHNV and CDR2 YYDKDF (reference sequence). In DNA form, the CDR3 reads TGTGCCACCAGCAGAGGTGGGGATTTCCAGCCCCAGCATTTT. This codes for CATSRGGDFQPQHF.

This chain's CDR3 is CSVEARASGKLGNEQFF. The DNA of the CDR3 is TGCAGCGTTGAAGCGAGGGCTAGCGGGAAATTGGGCAATGAGCAGTTCTTC. The gene calls are TRBV29-1 and TRBJ2-1; 9 bases map to TRBD2. Germline V gene lookup returns CDR1 SQVTM and CDR2 ANQGSEA. V gave up 1 base and J gave up 6 bases; unmatched junction bases: 13. CDR3 length: 17 residues.

This chain's CDR3 is CASSPSGPYEQYF. For the CDR3, the DNA is TGTGCCAGCAGCCCATCAGGGCCCTACGAGCAGTACTTC. The chain couples TRBV11-2 to TRBJ2-7; perhaps TRBD1 as D (5 bases). V was clipped by 5 bases and J by 2 bases, with 10 bases between them. The CDR3 consists of 13 residues. Germline V gene sequence: CDR1 SGHAT, CDR2 FQNNGV.

The chain uses TRBV15 and TRBJ2-5; TRBD2 is a possible D gene (6 bases). This CDR3 is 16 amino acids long. Looked up from germline, CDR1 is LNHNV and CDR2 is YYDKDF (reference sequence). The germline V and J ends were trimmed by 0 bases and 5 bases, with 16 bases remaining between them. The CDR3 here is CATSRDRAGREETQYF. DNA of the CDR3: TGTGCCACCAGCAGAGATCGGGCGGGGCGAGAGGAGACCCAGTACTTC.

The chain links TRBV5-1 to TRBJ1-2, with TRBD1 identical over 9 bases. Germline CDR1 reads SGHRS; CDR2 reads YFSETQ. V lost 4 bases to trimming and J lost 8 bases; unmatched junction nucleotides: 9. There are 14 residues in the CDR3. The CDR3 sequence: CASSTTQGAWGYTF. In DNA form, the CDR3 reads TGCGCCAGCAGCACCACACAGGGGGCGTGGGGCTACACCTTC.

This chain joins TRBV27 and TRBJ2-2, with 8 bases fitting TRBD1. CDR3 length: 17 residues. Germline V CDR1 and CDR2: MNHEY, SMNVEV (reference sequence). J was trimmed by 4 bases and V by 5 bases; bases with no gene match: 12. The CDR3 DNA reads as TGTGCCAGCAGTCAACACCGGGACAGGAGAACCACCGGGGAGCTGTTTTTT. Translating it yields CASSQHRDRRTTGELFF.